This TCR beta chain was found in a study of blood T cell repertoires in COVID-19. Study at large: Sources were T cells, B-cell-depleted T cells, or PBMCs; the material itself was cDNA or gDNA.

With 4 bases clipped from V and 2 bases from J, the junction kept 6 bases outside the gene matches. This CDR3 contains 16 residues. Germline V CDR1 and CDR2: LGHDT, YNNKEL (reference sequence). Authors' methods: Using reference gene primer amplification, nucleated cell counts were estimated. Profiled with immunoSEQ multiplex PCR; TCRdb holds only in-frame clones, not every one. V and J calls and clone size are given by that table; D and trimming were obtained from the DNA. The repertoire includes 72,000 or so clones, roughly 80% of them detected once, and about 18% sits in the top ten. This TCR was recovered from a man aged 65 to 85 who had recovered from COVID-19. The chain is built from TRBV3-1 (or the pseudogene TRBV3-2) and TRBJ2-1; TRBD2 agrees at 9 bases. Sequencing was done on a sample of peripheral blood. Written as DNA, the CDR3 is TGTGCCAGCAGCCGGAGACTAGCGGAGGCCTACAATGAGCAGTTCTTC. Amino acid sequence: CASSRRLAEAYNEQFF.